A single sample gave rise to the 32 T cell receptor beta chains below, sequenced in a study of glioma-infiltrating T cells after dendritic cell vaccination. The assay was immunoSEQ multiplex PCR, and TCRdb's table has in-frame clones only and misses some. The profile covers some 100,000 clones, with about 79% appearing a single time and nearly 6% taken by the ten largest. Material: blood, obtained before dendritic cell vaccination. The origin of the receptors is a human donor with glioblastoma.

This clone was counted only a few times. This chain uses TRBV27 with TRBJ2-1; 12 bases map to TRBD2. The CDR3 contains 17 residues. The junction had 4 bases not matched to a gene; V was cut back by 3 bases and J by 1 base. Germline CDR1 and CDR2: MNHEY and SMNVEV (reference sequence). CDR3 nucleotide sequence: TGTGCCAGCAGTTTGCTGGGACTAGCGGGTTCCTACAATGAGCAGTTCTTC. This gives the protein CASSLLGLAGSYNEQFF.

The chain uses TRBV6-5 and TRBJ2-1, with D maybe TRBD2 (5 bases). There are 16 residues in the CDR3. Trimming cost V 0 bases and J 0 bases, with 9 bases left between them. Germline V gene lookup returns CDR1 MNHEY and CDR2 SVGAGI. The CDR3 region has the DNA TGTGCCAGCAGTTACTCTTGGAGGAGCTCCTACAATGAGCAGTTCTTC. Amino acids: CASSYSWRSSYNEQFF.

This clone is a singleton in its sample. The gene calls are TRBV6-5 and TRBJ2-1, with 9 nucleotides matching TRBD2. The CDR3 totals 15 residues. J was trimmed by 12 bases and V by 7 bases; bases with no gene match: 16. Germline CDR1 MNHEY, CDR2 SVGAGI. CDR3 in DNA: TGTGCCAGCACCCCCCTGGGCGGGGGGGTCATAGGGCAGTTCTTC. Its protein is CASTPLGGGVIGQFF.

This chain joins TRBV4-1 and TRBJ1-1, with TRBD1 identical over 7 bases. The V segment lost 3 bases and the J segment 3 bases; nucleotides outside the gene matches: 4. The CDR3 spans 14 residues. The V gene's germline CDR1 is MGHRA and CDR2 YSYEKL. In nucleotides, the CDR3 is TGCGCCAGCAGCCAGACAGGGTGGTACACTGAAGCTTTCTTT. Amino acid sequence: CASSQTGWYTEAFF.

This clone is a singleton in its sample. The chain has TRBV28 and TRBJ2-3; 7 bases match TRBD2. This CDR3 region has 16 residues. V was clipped by 7 bases and J by 1 base; unmatched bases: 11. CDR1 and CDR2 from the germline V gene are MDHEN and SYDVKM. The CDR3 bases are TGTGCCAGCACTTCTCCGGGGGGTGGGGGCACAGATACGCAGTATTTT. It encodes CASTSPGGGGTDTQYF.

This chain links TRBV29-1 with TRBJ1-5; D might be TRBD1 (6 bases). With 5 bases removed from V and 6 bases from J, the gap between germline ends came to 14 bases. The germline V gene has CDR1 SQVTM and CDR2 ANQGSEA. The CDR3 loop spans 13 amino acids. Here the CDR3 reads CSVRGGEGQPQHF. The CDR3 DNA reads as TGCAGCGTTAGGGGGGGCGAGGGTCAGCCCCAGCATTTT.

This chain joins TRBV5-1 and TRBJ2-1, with 7 bases matching TRBD1. This CDR3 spans 14 amino acids. Unmatched junction bases numbered 4, after V lost 3 bases and J lost 4 bases. Germline V gene sequence: CDR1 SGHRS, CDR2 YFSETQ. CDR3 in DNA: TGCGCCAGCAGCTCACCGGGACAGTACAATGAGCAGTTCTTC. The encoded protein is CASSSPGQYNEQFF.

The genes are TRBV5-1 and TRBJ1-5; TRBD1 might be the D (5 bases). The CDR3 is 14 residues long. Germline-derived CDR1 and CDR2 are SGHRS and YFSETQ. V was cut by 4 bases and J by 5 bases, with 13 bases left in between. CDR3 in DNA: TGCGCCAGCAGCCCCGACGGGGGGGATCAGCCCCAGCATTTT. This sequence encodes CASSPDGGDQPQHF. The variable domain in full, with the rest retrieved from reference TRBV5-1 and TRBJ1-5, is KAGVTQTPRYLIKTRGQQVTLSCSPISGHRSVSWYQQTPGQGLQFLFEYFSETQRNKGNFPGRFSGRQFSNSRSEMNVSTLELGDSALYLCASSPDGGDQPQHFGDGTRLSIL.

The J gene is TRBJ2-7, the V gene TRBV19, with TRBD2 matching 11 bases. The CDR3 is 15 residues long. Trimming cost V 5 bases and J 6 bases; bases outside gene matches: 9. Germline V lookup: CDR1 LNHDA, CDR2 SQIVND (reference sequence). CDR3 amino acids: CASSLTSGRRGEQYF. The CDR3 bases are TGTGCCAGTAGTCTAACTAGCGGGAGACGGGGCGAGCAGTACTTC. Based on the CDR3 plus reference TRBV19 and TRBJ2-7, the full variable domain is DGGITQSPKYLFRKEGQNVTLSCEQNLNHDAMYWYRQDPGQGLRLIYYSQIVNDFQKGDIAEGYSVSREKKESFPLTVTSAQKNPTAFYLCASSLTSGRRGEQYFGPGTRLTVT.

The rearrangement uses TRBV18 and TRBJ2-2; D is possibly TRBD2 (5 bases). V was trimmed by 2 bases and J by 4 bases, leaving 17 bases between them. Germline V CDR1 and CDR2: KGHSH, LQKENI. The CDR3 is 17 amino acids. The CDR3: CASSPVRLAQRTGELFF. The CDR3 nucleotides are TGTGCCAGCTCACCAGTCCGTCTAGCCCAACGCACCGGGGAGCTGTTTTTT.

The rearrangement joins TRBV28 to TRBJ2-7, with D perhaps matching TRBD1 (5 bases). Germline V gene data show CDR1 as MDHEN and CDR2 as SYDVKM. Trimming stripped 5 bases from V and 3 bases from J, with 8 bases between. The CDR3 totals 12 residues. The CDR3 here is CASSKTVYEQYF. The CDR3 bases are TGTGCCAGCAGTAAGACAGTCTACGAGCAGTACTTC.

This clone was detected only once. V gene TRBV7-2 combines with J gene TRBJ2-3, with TRBD2 as a possible D gene (5 bases). Trimming took 3 bases from V and 1 from J, leaving 11 bases between them. This CDR3 region has 15 residues. Per the germline V gene, CDR1 is SGHTA and CDR2 is FQGNSA. CDR3 region: CASSFTGIGTDTQYF. The DNA for the CDR3 is TGTGCCAGCAGCTTTACCGGGATAGGCACAGATACGCAGTATTTT.

The genes are TRBV28 and TRBJ2-5, with D possibly matching TRBD2 (6 bases). The CDR3 has 13 amino acids. The germline V and J ends were trimmed by 6 bases and 6 bases, with 14 bases remaining between them. Per the germline V gene, CDR1 is MDHEN and CDR2 is SYDVKM. As DNA, the CDR3 is TGTGCCAGCAGGCCCGGAGGGCTGCAGACCCAGTACTTC. It is translated as CASRPGGLQTQYF.

This clone was detected a few times. The chain combines TRBV7-9 with TRBJ2-5; D perhaps matches TRBD1 (7 bases). Trimming cost V 5 bases and J 5 bases, with 24 bases left between them. This CDR3 contains 17 residues. Germline V CDR1 and CDR2: SEHNR, FQNEAQ (reference sequence). DNA for the CDR3: TGTGCCAGCAGCCTTCGACAGGGAGGATCTGGCCGGGAGACCCAGTACTTC. Translation: CASSLRQGGSGRETQYF.

This chain connects TRBV19 to TRBJ2-5, with 7 nucleotides matching TRBD1. The tail of the sequence fits TRBJ2-7 better, so the J call may be wrong. Germline-derived CDR1 and CDR2 are LNHDA and SQIVND (reference sequence). The length of the CDR3 is 13 residues. DNA of the CDR3: TGTGCCAGTAGTGGGAACAGGGGCTACGAGCAGTACTTC. Protein: CASSGNRGYEQYF.

The CDR3: CASSLVTREGIQYF. CDR3 nucleotide sequence: TGTGCCAGCAGCTTAGTGACTAGGGAGGGCATTCAGTACTTC. The V call is TRBV11-2, the J call TRBJ2-4, with 7 nucleotides matching TRBD2. The CDR3 is made up of 14 amino acids. Germline CDR1 and CDR2: SGHAT and FQNNGV. Trimming took 1 base from V and 9 from J; bases not matched to a gene: 6.

The chain combines TRBV18 with TRBJ2-1; D is perhaps TRBD1 (5 bases). The CDR3 runs 13 residues. From germline, CDR1 is KGHSH and CDR2 LQKENI. Trimming pared 4 bases from V and 5 bases from J, leaving 9 bases between. The CDR3 spells CASSLDSHNEQFF. The CDR3 DNA reads TGTGCCAGCTCACTAGACAGCCACAATGAGCAGTTCTTC.

The gene calls are TRBV6-6 and TRBJ1-1; tentative D call: TRBD1 (6 bases). The germline gives CDR1 MNHNY, CDR2 SVGAGI (reference sequence). The CDR3 runs to 15 residues. The V end was cut by 0 bases, the J end by 7 bases, with 15 bases between. The CDR3 nucleotides are TGTGCCAGCAGTTACTCGATTGGGGGGGCCGGTGAAGCTTTCTTT. Protein sequence: CASSYSIGGAGEAFF.

This clone has just one count. This chain uses TRBV11-2 with TRBJ2-1; 9 bases fit TRBD2. The CDR3 runs to 14 residues. Trimming took 5 bases from V and 4 from J; bases not matched to a gene: 3. Per germline, CDR1 SGHAT and CDR2 FQNNGV. The CDR3 reads CASSPSGGYNEQFF. The CDR3 nucleotides read TGTGCCAGCAGCCCAAGCGGGGGGTACAATGAGCAGTTCTTC.

This clone was seen a single time. The rearrangement joins TRBV28 to TRBJ1-2; maybe TRBD1 (6 bases). There are 14 residues in the CDR3. V was cut by 2 bases and J by 5 bases, with 12 bases left in between. CDR1 is MDHEN, CDR2 SYDVKM, per germline. Here the CDR3 DNA reads TGTGCCAGCAGTTTAGGGAACAGGGATTATGGCTACACCTTC. The encoded protein is CASSLGNRDYGYTF.

The J gene is TRBJ2-3, the V gene TRBV13; 7 bases map to TRBD2. CDR1 and CDR2 (germline): PRHDT, FYEKMQ (reference sequence). J was trimmed by 2 bases and V by 5 bases; bases with no gene match: 10. The CDR3 is 16 residues long. This CDR3 reads CASSPKASGYTDTQYF. CDR3 coding DNA: TGTGCCAGCAGCCCGAAGGCTAGCGGATACACAGATACGCAGTATTTT.

This chain connects TRBV19 to TRBJ1-1; 9 bases map to TRBD1. Germline lookup yields CDR1 LNHDA and CDR2 SQIVND (reference sequence). Unmatched junction bases numbered 4, after V lost 5 bases and J lost 0 bases. The CDR3 is 15 residues long. The CDR3 protein is CASSLRQGVNTEAFF. Here the CDR3 DNA reads TGTGCCAGTAGTCTCAGACAGGGGGTGAACACTGAAGCTTTCTTT.

The chain joins TRBV10-2 to TRBJ2-7; 13 bases fit TRBD2. The CDR3 consists of 20 residues. The V gene's germline CDR1 is WSHSY and CDR2 SAAADI. The junction had 18 bases not matched to a gene; V was cut back by 5 bases and J by 2 bases. CDR3 DNA sequence: TGCGCCAGCAGTCTCCCGATTACTAGCGGGGGGGCCAGTATCGCCTACGAGCAGTACTTC. Translation: CASSLPITSGGASIAYEQYF.

The chain recombines TRBV2 with TRBJ2-7, with a weak D call TRBD1 (6 bases). The CDR3 runs 14 residues. Germline assignment: CDR1 SNHLY and CDR2 FYNNEI. V lost 8 bases to trimming and J lost 4 bases, with 18 bases between them. CDR3 bases: TGTGCCAGCTTAGGCCAGGGGCGAGCTTACGAGCAGTACTTC. Residues: CASLGQGRAYEQYF.

The chain is built from TRBV5-4 and TRBJ1-1; unclear D gene. V dropped 3 bases and J dropped 1 base, with 13 bases sitting between them. Germline CDR1 SGHNT, CDR2 YYREEE (reference sequence). This CDR3 has 15 amino acids. The CDR3 coding sequence is TGTGCCAGCAGCTCGGCGGTCAGCGGGAACACTGAAGCTTTCTTT. It specifies CASSSAVSGNTEAFF.

V and J are TRBV4-1 and TRBJ1-3, with a tentative D call TRBD1 (5 bases). Looked up from germline, CDR1 is MGHRA and CDR2 is YSYEKL. The V gene lost 0 bases and the J gene lost 0 bases, with 6 bases spanning the gap. The CDR3 is 15 amino acids. The CDR3: CASSQEGGSGNTIYF. CDR3 in DNA: TGCGCCAGCAGCCAAGAGGGGGGCTCTGGAAACACCATATATTTT.

This chain joins TRBV6-1 and TRBJ2-7; 11 nucleotides agree with TRBD2. Germline lookup yields CDR1 MNHNS and CDR2 SASEGT. The CDR3 is 15 residues long. Trimming removed 2 bases from V and 2 bases from J; junction bases left unmatched: 2. CDR3: CASSEKLAGAYEQYF. Here the CDR3 DNA reads TGTGCCAGCAGTGAAAAACTAGCGGGAGCCTACGAGCAGTACTTC.

This sequence joins TRBV5-1 and TRBJ1-2; TRBD1 is a possible D gene (5 bases). Trimming removed 0 bases at V and 5 bases at J, with 5 bases between. Germline assignment: CDR1 SGHRS and CDR2 YFSETQ. The CDR3 sequence is 12 residues long. DNA for the CDR3: TGCGCCAGCAGCTTGGGACAGTATGGCTACACCTTC. Protein sequence: CASSLGQYGYTF.

The genes are TRBV7-9 and TRBJ2-7, with 10 bases that match TRBD1. V was pared by 0 bases and J by 6 bases, with 5 bases of the junction left unmatched. Germline values: CDR1 SEHNR, CDR2 FQNEAQ (reference sequence). This CDR3 region has 15 residues. The CDR3 is CASSLAWDRGFEQYF. The CDR3 region has the DNA TGTGCCAGCAGCTTAGCGTGGGACAGGGGTTTCGAGCAGTACTTC.

The gene calls are TRBV2 and TRBJ1-2, with 8 nucleotides matching TRBD1. The CDR3 has 13 amino acids. Germline assignment: CDR1 SNHLY and CDR2 FYNNEI. Here the CDR3 DNA reads TGTGCTAAGCAGGGGGCCCCACTCTATGGCTACACCTTC. Protein: CAKQGAPLYGYTF.

This clone was observed a handful of times. This sequence joins TRBV10-3 and TRBJ2-5; perhaps TRBD1 as D (5 bases). The CDR3 runs 13 residues. In germline, CDR1 is ENHRY, CDR2 SYGVKD. V was trimmed by 4 bases and J by 1 base, leaving 7 bases between them. This CDR3 reads CAISVGAQETQYF. The CDR3 DNA is TGTGCCATCAGTGTAGGGGCCCAAGAGACCCAGTACTTC.

The chain carries TRBV10-3 and TRBJ1-1; a weak D match, TRBD1 (6 bases). With 6 bases removed from V and 2 bases from J, the gap between germline ends came to 16 bases. Germline values: CDR1 ENHRY, CDR2 SYGVKD. The CDR3 covers 15 residues. The CDR3 bases are TGTGCCATCAGGGACCCACTACAGGGAAACACTGAAGCTTTCTTT. Translated, it gives CAIRDPLQGNTEAFF.